One and the same sample provided the 19 T cell receptor beta chains below, sequenced in a study of Ad26.COV2.S vaccination and SARS-CoV-2 variants. Sequencing was performed with immunoSEQ multiplex PCR; in TCRdb, only in-frame clones are kept and a portion is missing. This table has about 320,000 clones, around 90% appearing once. Treatment here: 19 received Ad26.COV2.S at low or high dose, single or two shots; 5 received placebo; per-sample allocation not given. Following the first vaccine or placebo injection, samples were taken on day 63. The sample here was peripheral blood, taken in a trial of Ad26.COV2.S vaccine versus placebo. The receptors were sampled from a person between 18 and 65 years old who received the Ad26.COV2.S COVID-19 vaccine or a placebo.

Note on this clone: Other DNA sequences within the sample encode an identical CDR3. The chain combines TRBV14 with TRBJ2-5; no clear D gene. The CDR3 sequence is 12 residues long. V was shortened by 1 base and J by 5 bases, with 5 bases between the two germline ends. Looked up from germline, CDR1 is SGHDN and CDR2 is FVKESK. The CDR3 DNA follows: TGTGCCAGCAGCCAAGTTGGGGAGACCCAGTACTTC. Translating gives CASSQVGETQYF. The full variable domain, with the rest looked up from reference TRBV14 and TRBJ2-5, is EAGVTQFPSHSVIEKGQTVTLRCDPISGHDNLYWYRRVMGKEIKFLLHFVKESKQDESGMPNNRFLAERTGGTYSTLKVQPAELEDSGVYFCASSQVGETQYFGPGTRLLVL.

V gene TRBV30 combines with J gene TRBJ2-7; no reliable D call. With 2 bases removed from V and 4 bases from J, the gap between germline ends came to 6 bases. This CDR3 spans 11 amino acids. The germline V gene has CDR1 GTSNPN and CDR2 SVGIG (reference sequence). The CDR3 is CAWSNGYEQYV. The CDR3 region has the DNA TGTGCCTGGAGTAATGGGTACGAGCAGTACGTC.

This clone was detected only once. This chain links TRBV2 with TRBJ2-1; 9 bases align to TRBD2. V lost 6 bases to trimming and J lost 7 bases; unmatched junction nucleotides: 7. From germline, CDR1 is SNHLY and CDR2 FYNNEI. The CDR3 runs 14 residues. The CDR3, as DNA: TGTGCCAGCAGGGGACTAGCACCCGGGAATGAGCAGTTCTTC. It yields the protein CASRGLAPGNEQFF.

The chain combines TRBV7-2 with TRBJ2-7; the match to TRBD1 covers 8 bases. This CDR3 region has 17 residues. V dropped 5 bases and J dropped 6; count of bases not matched to a gene: 18. Looked up from germline, CDR1 is SGHTA and CDR2 is FQGNSA. CDR3 coding DNA: TGTGCCAGCAGCAACTCACCGGACAGGGAGTCTACGTGCGAGCAGTACTTC. This encodes CASSNSPDRESTCEQYF.

V and J are TRBV6-5 and TRBJ2-2, with D perhaps matching TRBD2 (6 bases). V lost 8 bases, J lost 1 base, and 11 bases lay in between. The CDR3 has 14 residues. Germline CDR1 reads MNHEY; CDR2 reads SVGAGI. The CDR3 here is CASRNSGNTGELFF. CDR3 nucleotide sequence: TGTGCCAGCCGCAATAGCGGGAACACCGGGGAGCTGTTTTTT.

V usage is TRBV5-1 and J usage is TRBJ1-4; D may be TRBD1 (6 bases). Germline V gives CDR1 SGHRS, CDR2 YFSETQ. The CDR3 length is 15 residues. Between the trimmed V and J ends, which lost 4 bases and 0 bases, there was a span of 10 bases. The CDR3 spells CASSRTAATNEKLFF. CDR3 in DNA: TGCGCCAGCAGCCGGACAGCTGCAACTAATGAAAAACTGTTTTTT.

This clone has just a few counts. J is TRBJ1-1 and V is TRBV6-5; the match to TRBD1 covers 7 bases. Losses at the gene ends were 4 bases for V and 7 bases for J; bases not matched to a gene: 9. The germline CDR1 and CDR2 sequences are MNHEY and SVGAGI. This CDR3 spans 14 amino acids. CDR3 sequence reads: CASSWETQGVEAFF. DNA of the CDR3: TGTGCCAGCAGTTGGGAAACTCAGGGGGTTGAAGCTTTCTTT.

The CDR3 coding sequence is TGCAGCGTTGAAGAGCGCGGCTCAGGGGAGACCCAGTACTTC. Translation: CSVEERGSGETQYF. The chain combines TRBV29-1 with TRBJ2-5, with D possibly TRBD1 on 5 matching bases. The CDR3 contains 14 residues. The V end lost 0 bases, the J end lost 5 bases, and 13 bases lay between the germline ends. Per germline, CDR1 SQVTM and CDR2 ANQGSEA.

The V call is TRBV6-2 or TRBV6-3, the J call TRBJ2-1; 8 bases fit TRBD2. This CDR3 has 14 residues. The trim removed 4 bases at V and 6 bases at J, leaving 5 bases unmatched. Per germline, CDR1 MNHEY and CDR2 SVGEGT. This CDR3 reads CASSLWTSFNEQFF. The CDR3 nucleotides read TGTGCCAGCAGTTTATGGACTAGCTTCAATGAGCAGTTCTTC.

V usage is TRBV20-1 and J usage is TRBJ1-1; D gene uncertain. CDR3 length equals 12 residues. Per germline, CDR1 DFQATT and CDR2 SNEGSKA (reference sequence). Trimming removed 3 bases at V and 1 base at J, with 6 bases between. The CDR3 bases are TGCAGTGCTAGTCCCTGGAACACTGAAGCTTTCTTT. This translates into CSASPWNTEAFF.

The chain couples TRBV2 to TRBJ2-7; TRBD1 agrees at 9 bases. The CDR3 totals 14 residues. Per germline, CDR1 SNHLY and CDR2 FYNNEI. The V and J ends lost 6 bases and 4 bases, in that order; junction bases with no gene match: 7. CDR3 residues: CASSEQGAGYEQYV. The CDR3 nucleotides are TGTGCCAGCAGCGAACAGGGGGCAGGGTACGAGCAGTACGTC.

This rearrangement joins TRBV4-1 to TRBJ2-1; 8 nucleotides agree with TRBD2. With V trimmed by 4 bases and J by 8 bases, 7 bases remained unmatched. CDR3 size: 14 residues. Germline lookup yields CDR1 MGHRA and CDR2 YSYEKL. CDR3 nucleotide sequence: TGCGCCAGCAGCCCCGCAGCGGGAGTTTATGAGCAGTTCTTC. Amino acids: CASSPAAGVYEQFF.

The chain links TRBV7-3 to TRBJ1-4, with TRBD1 identical over 9 bases. Germline V lookup: CDR1 SGHTA, CDR2 FQGTGA. The CDR3 runs to 15 residues. Trimming took 1 base from V and 7 from J; bases not matched to a gene: 4. The CDR3 nucleotides are TGTGCCAGCAGCTTAAGCGGGACAGGGCGTGAAAAACTGTTTTTT. It encodes CASSLSGTGREKLFF.

The chain employs TRBV9 and TRBJ1-4, with unresolved D. The CDR3 loop spans 15 amino acids. Per germline, CDR1 SGDLS and CDR2 YYNGEE. Trimming took 0 bases from V and 7 from J, leaving 13 bases between them. This chain's CDR3 is CASSVDNRPTEKLFF. The CDR3 coding sequence is TGTGCCAGCAGCGTAGATAACCGACCTACTGAAAAACTGTTTTTT.

The rearrangement links TRBV14 to TRBJ2-7; D remains unclear. V was cut by 1 base and J by 3 bases, with 1 base left in between. The CDR3 sequence is 11 residues long. Germline V gives CDR1 SGHDN, CDR2 FVKESK. The CDR3 here is CASSQGYEQYV. The DNA of the CDR3 is TGTGCCAGCAGCCAAGGCTACGAGCAGTACGTC.

A note on this clone: Its ends do not fully match the called genes, so a read error is possible. The chain links TRBV5-1 to TRBJ2-3; D might be TRBD2 (6 bases). This CDR3 comprises 13 residues. In germline, CDR1 is SGHRS, CDR2 YFSETQ. The DNA of the CDR3 is TGCGCCAGCAGCTTGGACGAGGGACTCCTAGTGCATTTT. It specifies CASSLDEGLLVHF.

The chain joins TRBV5-1 to TRBJ1-5, with no clear D. The length of the CDR3 is 13 residues. The V end was cut by 2 bases, the J end by 1 base, with 4 bases between. Looked up from germline, CDR1 is SGHRS and CDR2 is YFSETQ. CDR3 sequence: CASSFGSNQPQHF. The DNA of the CDR3 is TGCGCCAGCAGCTTCGGCAGCAATCAGCCCCAGCATTTT. The full variable domain, its missing parts supplied by reference TRBV5-1 and TRBJ1-5, is KAGVTQTPRYLIKTRGQQVTLSCSPISGHRSVSWYQQTPGQGLQFLFEYFSETQRNKGNFPGRFSGRQFSNSRSEMNVSTLELGDSALYLCASSFGSNQPQHFGDGTRLSIL.

V is TRBV4-1 and J is TRBJ1-5; 10 nucleotides align to TRBD1. V dropped 3 bases and J dropped 5; count of bases not matched to a gene: 16. Germline CDR1 MGHRA, CDR2 YSYEKL. CDR3 size: 19 residues. CDR3 sequence (DNA): TGCGCCAGCAGCCACGTCCCCGGGACAGGGGACTCTATGGATCAGCCCCAGCATTTT. The encoded protein is CASSHVPGTGDSMDQPQHF.

The CDR3 protein is CASSWDPGGAGDTQYF. The CDR3 DNA reads as TGTGCCAGCAGCTGGGACCCCGGGGGGGCGGGGGATACGCAGTATTTT. The V call is TRBV5-4, the J call TRBJ2-3, with 8 bases fitting TRBD2. Per the germline V gene, CDR1 is SGHNT and CDR2 is YYREEE (reference sequence). CDR3 length: 16 residues. The V gene end was trimmed by 3 bases and the J gene end by 6 bases; junction bases not matched to a gene: 12.